The rows below give T cell receptor beta chains drawn from one sample of a study of Graves' ophthalmopathy and Graves' hyperthyroidism. Each CDR3 protein is one row after TCRdb ran MiXCR on the multiplex PCR reads. This sample carries 600,000 to 700,000 distinct CDR3 sequences, about two fifths of them seen once, and the ten largest clones take more than 2.5%. Sequenced: peripheral blood. The receptors derive from an adult man with Graves' ophthalmopathy. Both conserved end residues are part of each CDR3. The D gene is left open where the match is weak. A row's size may be missing; if present it is once, few, many or a size class.

j_call	clone_size	d_call	v_call	cdr3_aa	cdr3_nt
TRBJ2-2	many	.	TRBV7-8	CASSLASPRWNTGELFF	TGTGCCAGCAGCTTAGCGTCCCCCCGCTGGAACACCGGGGAGCTGTTTTTT
TRBJ1-5	.	.	TRBV10-3	CAIGPKGSNQPQHF	TGTGCCATCGGCCCTAAGGGAAGCAATCAGCCCCAGCATTTT
TRBJ1-3	.	.	TRBV4-3	CASSQDRTASGNTIYF	TGCGCCAGCAGCCAAGATAGAACGGCCTCTGGAAACACCATATATTTT
TRBJ2-7	many	.	TRBV9	CASSVEIGPSKEQYF	TGTGCCAGCAGCGTAGAGATCGGACCGTCAAAAGAGCAGTACTTC
TRBJ1-5	few	.	TRBV7-2	CASSDSDLHSNQPQHF	TGTGCCAGCAGCGATTCGGACTTACATAGCAATCAGCCCCAGCATTTT
TRBJ1-5	.	.	TRBV20-1	CSASSTDSNQPQHF	TGCAGTGCCAGCAGCACCGATAGCAATCAGCCCCAGCATTTT
TRBJ1-1	.	.	TRBV4-3	CASSQDEGVGTEAFF	TGCGCCAGCAGCCAAGATGAGGGGGTGGGCACTGAAGCTTTCTTT
TRBJ2-5	many	.	TRBV7-6	CASSSGLRQETQYF	TGTGCCAGCAGCTCCGGGTTACGCCAAGAGACCCAGTACTTC
TRBJ2-7	few	.	TRBV5-1	CASGVGSPYEQYF	TGCGCCAGCGGAGTTGGGAGTCCCTACGAGCAGTACTTC
TRBJ2-5	.	TRBD1	TRBV29-1	CSPQGQGGEAQYF	TGCAGCCCCCAGGGACAGGGTGGGGAGGCCCAGTACTTC
TRBJ1-2	many	TRBD1	TRBV6-5	CASSYSGTAESGYTF	TGTGCCAGCAGTTACTCCGGGACAGCAGAGTCTGGCTACACCTTC
TRBJ2-7	.	TRBD1	TRBV7-9	CASSVDRGGGYF	TGTGCCAGCAGCGTGGACAGGGGCGGGGGGTACTTC
TRBJ2-3	once	TRBD1	TRBV19	CASSSRQGVTDTQYF	TGTGCCAGTAGTTCCAGACAGGGAGTCACAGATACGCAGTATTTT
TRBJ2-7	.	TRBD1	TRBV29-1	CSASSLGTVEQYF	TGCAGCGCCAGCAGCTTGGGGACAGTAGAGCAGTACTTC
TRBJ1-3	many	.	TRBV7-9	CASSLVPNSSGNTIYF	TGTGCCAGCAGCTTAGTACCAAACAGCTCTGGAAACACCATATATTTT
TRBJ2-7	many	.	TRBV2	CASSVDYEQYF	TGTGCCAGCAGTGTTGATTACGAGCAGTACTTC
TRBJ2-2	many	.	TRBV24-1	CATSATGALTGELFF	TGTGCCACCAGTGCGACGGGGGCGCTGACCGGGGAGCTGTTTTTT
TRBJ1-1	many	.	TRBV29-1	CSVDQGPGLVAFF	TGCAGCGTTGACCAGGGCCCTGGCTTAGTAGCTTTCTTT
TRBJ1-1	many	TRBD1	TRBV29-1	CSVNTGTGLNTEAFF	TGCAGCGTCAACACCGGGACAGGTTTGAACACTGAAGCTTTCTTT
TRBJ1-4	.	TRBD1	TRBV6-1	CASSDGQVGEKLFF	TGTGCCAGCAGTGATGGACAGGTGGGGGAAAAACTGTTTTTT
TRBJ1-4	.	.	TRBV7-9	CASSRREGEKLFF	TGTGCCAGCAGTAGGAGGGAAGGCGAAAAACTGTTTTTT
TRBJ2-7	.	.	TRBV5-1	CASSLVPDSYYEQYF	TGCGCCAGCAGCTTGGTGCCGGACAGCTACTACGAGCAGTACTTC
TRBJ1-1	many	.	TRBV11-2	CASSPGDQNTEAFF	TGTGCCAGCAGCCCAGGGGATCAGAACACTGAAGCTTTCTTT
TRBJ1-1	.	.	TRBV4-3	CASSQENRAFKAFF	TGCGCCAGCAGCCAAGAGAACAGGGCATTTAAAGCTTTCTTT
TRBJ2-5	few	.	TRBV5-4	CASSLFLGSETQYF	TGTGCCAGCAGCTTGTTTCTAGGCTCAGAGACCCAGTACTTC
TRBJ2-7	.	.	TRBV7-2	CASSFSSSFGLVGRSYEQYF	TGTGCCAGCAGCTTCAGTAGCAGTTTCGGCCTTGTCGGCCGCTCCTACGAGCAGTACTTC
TRBJ1-1	many	TRBD1	TRBV7-8	CASSLDDRGAFF	TGTGCCAGCAGCTTGGACGACAGGGGAGCTTTCTTT
TRBJ2-7	.	.	TRBV11-3	CASSLGGTSEYEQYF	TGTGCCAGCAGCTTAGGGGGAACGTCTGAGTACGAGCAGTACTTC
TRBJ1-1	.	.	TRBV13	CASSQAGRTTEAFF	TGTGCCAGCAGCCAGGCGGGGAGGACCACTGAAGCTTTCTTT
TRBJ2-3	many	TRBD2	TRBV19	CASSISGNTDTQYF	TGTGCCAGTAGTATCAGCGGGAACACAGATACGCAGTATTTT
TRBJ1-4	few	TRBD1	TRBV7-3	CASSSGQGSEKLFF	TGTGCCAGCAGCTCCGGACAGGGAAGCGAAAAACTGTTTTTT
TRBJ1-2	few	.	TRBV10-3	CAIRGGANYGYTF	TGTGCCATCCGAGGCGGCGCTAACTATGGCTACACCTTC
TRBJ1-6	.	.	TRBV10-3	CATREGESPLHF	TGTGCCACCAGGGAGGGGGAGTCACCCCTCCACTTT
TRBJ1-6	.	.	TRBV10-3	CAISEGQARGSPLHF	TGTGCCATCAGTGAGGGGCAGGCACGGGGTTCACCCCTCCACTTT
TRBJ2-7	.	TRBD2	TRBV6-4	CASSPLAGGFYEQYF	TGTGCCAGCAGTCCCTTAGCGGGGGGTTTCTACGAGCAGTACTTC
TRBJ1-3	many	TRBD1	TRBV7-8	CASSSDRGHTIYF	TGTGCCAGCAGCTCCGACAGGGGACACACCATATATTTT
TRBJ1-5	many	.	TRBV19	CASSMSEGFGINQPQHF	TGTGCCAGTAGTATGTCCGAGGGGTTTGGAATTAATCAGCCCCAGCATTTT
TRBJ1-5	many	.	TRBV7-6	CASSQDWHSNQPQHF	TGTGCCAGCAGCCAAGACTGGCATAGCAATCAGCCCCAGCATTTT
TRBJ1-4	.	TRBD1	TRBV10-3	CATRGQSRDKLFF	TGTGCCACCCGGGGACAGAGTCGGGATAAACTGTTTTTT
TRBJ2-2	few	.	TRBV9	CASSVPLKDPSTGELFF	TGTGCCAGCAGCGTACCGTTGAAGGACCCGAGTACCGGGGAGCTGTTTTTT
TRBJ2-7	.	.	TRBV4-1	CGRIPAGGGSGDEQYF	TGCGGAAGGATCCCTGCAGGGGGAGGAAGTGGCGACGAGCAGTACTTC
TRBJ2-7	.	.	TRBV7-2	CASSYVGGPYEQYF	TGTGCCAGCAGTTACGTCGGGGGGCCCTACGAGCAGTACTTC
TRBJ1-1	once	.	TRBV9	CASSRRPGVNTEAFF	TGTGCCAGTAGCCGCAGACCAGGGGTGAACACTGAAGCTTTCTTT
TRBJ1-6	many	.	TRBV6-5	CASSYGGDLHF	TGTGCCAGCAGTTATGGAGGGGACCTCCACTTT
TRBJ2-2	.	.	TRBV7-3	CASSSGPSNTGELFF	TGTGCCAGCAGCTCGGGACCGTCGAACACCGGGGAGCTGTTTTTT
TRBJ1-2	.	TRBD1	TRBV9	CASSANVGDRGSYGYTF	TGTGCCAGCAGCGCAAACGTAGGGGACAGGGGAAGCTATGGCTACACCTTC
TRBJ2-2	many	.	TRBV25-1	CASSEWSGELFF	TGTGCCAGCAGTGAATGGTCCGGGGAGCTGTTTTTT
TRBJ1-2	.	.	TRBV29-1	CSVDRGLSGNTF	TGCAGCGTTGATCGGGGTCTCTCTGGAAACACCTTC
TRBJ1-1	many	TRBD1	TRBV10-3	CAISFDRGEAFF	TGTGCCATCAGCTTTGACAGGGGAGAGGCTTTCTTT
TRBJ2-2	many	.	TRBV25-1	CASSEPKAPGDAGELFF	TGTGCCAGCAGTGAACCCAAGGCCCCCGGGGACGCCGGGGAGCTGTTTTTT
TRBJ2-6	many	TRBD1	TRBV9	CASSATGGSSGANVLTF	TGTGCCAGCAGCGCGACAGGGGGGAGCTCTGGGGCCAACGTCCTGACTTTC
TRBJ2-7	.	TRBD2	TRBV7-2	CASSLRAGSYEQYF	TGTGCCAGCAGCCTCAGAGCGGGGAGTTACGAGCAGTACTTC
TRBJ2-1	.	.	TRBV19	CASRGYNEQFF	TGTGCCAGTAGGGGCTACAATGAGCAGTTCTTC
TRBJ1-1	.	.	TRBV20-1	CSAKLLRGGTKITEAFF	TGCAGTGCTAAACTGCTAAGGGGCGGAACGAAGATCACTGAAGCTTTCTTT
TRBJ1-2	many	TRBD1	TRBV29-1	CSAPTGSILGYTF	TGCAGCGCTCCGACAGGGAGTATCTTGGGCTACACCTTC